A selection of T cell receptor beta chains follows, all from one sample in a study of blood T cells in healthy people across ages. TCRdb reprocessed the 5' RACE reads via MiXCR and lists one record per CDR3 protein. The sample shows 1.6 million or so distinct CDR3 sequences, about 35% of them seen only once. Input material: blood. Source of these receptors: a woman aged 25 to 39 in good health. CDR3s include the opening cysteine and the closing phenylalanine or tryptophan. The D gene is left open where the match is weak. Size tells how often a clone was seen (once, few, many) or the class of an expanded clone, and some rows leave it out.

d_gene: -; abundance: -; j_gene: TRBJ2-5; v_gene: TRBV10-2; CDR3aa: CASRGQRGETQYF; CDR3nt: TGCGCCAGCAGGGGGCAGCGAGGGGAGACCCAGTACTTC
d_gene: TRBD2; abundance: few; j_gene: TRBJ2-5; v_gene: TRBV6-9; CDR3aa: CASSYRSSGGVGETQYF; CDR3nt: TGTGCCAGCAGTTATAGGAGTAGCGGGGGGGTTGGAGAGACCCAGTACTTC
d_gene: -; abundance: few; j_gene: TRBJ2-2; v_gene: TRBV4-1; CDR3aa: CASSQEAGTMNTGELFF; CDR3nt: TGCGCCAGCAGCCAAGAGGCCGGGACCATGAACACCGGGGAGCTGTTTTTT
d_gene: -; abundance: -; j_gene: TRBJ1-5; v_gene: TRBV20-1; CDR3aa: CSARPWRGNNQPQHF; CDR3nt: TGCAGTGCTCGGCCCTGGAGGGGTAACAATCAGCCCCAGCATTTT
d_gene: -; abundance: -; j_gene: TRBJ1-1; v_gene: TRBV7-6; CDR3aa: CASSAVEGTEAFF; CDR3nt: TGTGCCAGCAGCGCAGTCGAGGGCACTGAAGCTTTCTTT
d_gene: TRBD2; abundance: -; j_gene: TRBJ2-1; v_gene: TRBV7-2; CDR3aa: CASSLGWSGGYNEQFF; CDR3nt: TGTGCCAGCAGCTTAGGTTGGAGCGGGGGTTACAATGAGCAGTTCTTC
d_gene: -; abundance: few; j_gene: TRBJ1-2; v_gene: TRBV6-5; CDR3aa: CASSSGTPGGYTF; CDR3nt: TGTGCCAGCAGCTCCGGGACGCCCGGCGGCTACACCTTC
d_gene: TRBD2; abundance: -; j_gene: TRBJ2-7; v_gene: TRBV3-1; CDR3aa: CASSQVWGGRSYEQYF; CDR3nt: TGTGCCAGCAGCCAAGTATGGGGGGGTCGTTCCTACGAGCAGTACTTC
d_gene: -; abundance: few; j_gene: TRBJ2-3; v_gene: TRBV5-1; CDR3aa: CASSLERVNTDTQYF; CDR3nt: TGCGCCAGCAGCTTGGAGCGGGTGAACACAGATACGCAGTATTTT
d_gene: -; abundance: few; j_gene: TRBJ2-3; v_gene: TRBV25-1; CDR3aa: CASSEVYSSTDTQYF; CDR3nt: TGTGCCAGCAGTGAAGTCTACAGCAGCACAGATACGCAGTATTTT
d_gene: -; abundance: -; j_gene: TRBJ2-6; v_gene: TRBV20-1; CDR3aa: CSARTVAGANVLTF; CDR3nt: TGCAGTGCTAGAACGGTAGCTGGGGCCAACGTCCTGACTTTC
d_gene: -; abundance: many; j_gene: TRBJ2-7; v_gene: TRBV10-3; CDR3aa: CASGTPNSYEQYF; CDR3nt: TGTGCCAGCGGGACTCCTAACTCCTACGAGCAGTACTTC
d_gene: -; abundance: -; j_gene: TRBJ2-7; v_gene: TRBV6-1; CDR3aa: CASSEQGGVMYEQYF; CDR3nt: TGTGCCAGCAGTGAACAGGGGGGGGTGATGTACGAGCAGTACTTC
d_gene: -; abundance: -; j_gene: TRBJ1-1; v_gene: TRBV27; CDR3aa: CASSLRTAENTEAFF; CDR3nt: TGTGCCAGCAGTTTACGTACGGCGGAGAACACTGAGGCTTTCTTT
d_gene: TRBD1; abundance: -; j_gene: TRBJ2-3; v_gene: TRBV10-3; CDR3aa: CATQRGQGADTQYF; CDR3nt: TGTGCCACCCAAAGGGGACAGGGGGCAGATACGCAGTATTTT
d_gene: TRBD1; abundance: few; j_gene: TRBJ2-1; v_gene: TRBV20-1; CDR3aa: CSASGELELTGQGYNEQFF; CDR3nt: TGCAGTGCTAGTGGCGAATTGGAGTTGACGGGACAGGGGTACAATGAGCAGTTCTTC
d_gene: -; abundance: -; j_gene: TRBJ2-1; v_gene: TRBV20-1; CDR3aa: CSARDWGYSGDNEQFF; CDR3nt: TGCAGTGCTAGAGATTGGGGCTATTCGGGCGACAATGAGCAGTTCTTC
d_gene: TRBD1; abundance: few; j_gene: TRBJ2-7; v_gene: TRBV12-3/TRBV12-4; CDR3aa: CASSPGQGSPIEQYF; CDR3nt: TGTGCCAGCAGCCCGGGACAGGGTTCTCCCATCGAGCAGTACTTC
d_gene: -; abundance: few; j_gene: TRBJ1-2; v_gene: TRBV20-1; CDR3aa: CSARGQRFNYGYTF; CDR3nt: TGCAGTGCTAGAGGACAACGGTTTAACTATGGCTACACCTTC
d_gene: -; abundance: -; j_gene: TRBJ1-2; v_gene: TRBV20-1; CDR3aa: CSARPGAQGANYGYTF; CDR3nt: TGCAGTGCTAGACCGGGTGCTCAGGGAGCTAACTATGGCTACACCTTC
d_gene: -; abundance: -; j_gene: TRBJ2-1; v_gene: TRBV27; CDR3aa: CASSLSQGLNEQFF; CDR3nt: TGTGCCAGCAGTTTATCGCAGGGGTTAAATGAGCAGTTCTTC
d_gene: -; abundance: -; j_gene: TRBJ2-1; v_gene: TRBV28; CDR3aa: CASQGAREQFF; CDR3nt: TGTGCCAGCCAAGGTGCTCGCGAGCAGTTCTTC
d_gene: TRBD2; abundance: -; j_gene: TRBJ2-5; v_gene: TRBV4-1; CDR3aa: CAGKPVSGGQETQYF; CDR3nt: TGCGCCGGCAAGCCAGTTAGCGGGGGCCAAGAGACCCAGTACTTC
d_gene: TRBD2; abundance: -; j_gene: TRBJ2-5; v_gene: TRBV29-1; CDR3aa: CSVVSSGQETQYF; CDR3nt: TGCAGCGTTGTTTCTAGCGGCCAAGAGACCCAGTACTTC
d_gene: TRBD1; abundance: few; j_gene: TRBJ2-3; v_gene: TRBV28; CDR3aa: CASSFGGQASTDTQYF; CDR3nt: TGTGCCAGCAGTTTTGGGGGACAGGCTAGCACAGATACGCAGTATTTT